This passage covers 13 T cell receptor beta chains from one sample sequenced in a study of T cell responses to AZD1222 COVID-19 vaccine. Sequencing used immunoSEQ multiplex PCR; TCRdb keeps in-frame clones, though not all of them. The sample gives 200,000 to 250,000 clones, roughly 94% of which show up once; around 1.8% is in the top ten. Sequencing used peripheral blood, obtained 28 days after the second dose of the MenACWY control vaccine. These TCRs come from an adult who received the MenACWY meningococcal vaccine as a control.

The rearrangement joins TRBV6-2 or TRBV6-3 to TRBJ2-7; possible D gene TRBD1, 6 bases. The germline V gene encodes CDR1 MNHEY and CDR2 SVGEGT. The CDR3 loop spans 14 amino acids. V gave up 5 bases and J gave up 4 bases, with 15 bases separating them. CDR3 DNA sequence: TGTGCCAGCAGTATGTTCGGACAGCCATACGAGCAGTACTTC. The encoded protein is CASSMFGQPYEQYF.

This CDR3 reads CASSRHPNTEAFF. CDR3 in DNA: TGTGCCAGCAGCCGACACCCGAACACTGAAGCTTTCTTT. V gene TRBV11-3 combines with J gene TRBJ1-1, with D unclear. V dropped 5 bases and J dropped 1 base, with 8 bases sitting between them. The CDR3 covers 13 residues. Germline V lookup: CDR1 SGHNT, CDR2 YENEEA.

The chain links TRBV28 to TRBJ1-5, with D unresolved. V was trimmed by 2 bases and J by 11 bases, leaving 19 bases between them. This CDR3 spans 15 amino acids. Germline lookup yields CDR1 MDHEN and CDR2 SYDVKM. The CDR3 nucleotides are TGTGCCAGCAGTTTAACGACAACGCGACTTAGGGCCCAGCATTTT. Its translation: CASSLTTTRLRAQHF.

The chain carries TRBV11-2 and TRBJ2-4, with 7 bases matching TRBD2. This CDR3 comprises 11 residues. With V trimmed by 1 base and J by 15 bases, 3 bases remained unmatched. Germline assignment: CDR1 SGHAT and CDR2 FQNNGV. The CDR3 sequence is CASSLGGRAYF. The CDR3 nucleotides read TGTGCCAGCAGCTTAGGCGGGAGAGCGTACTTC.

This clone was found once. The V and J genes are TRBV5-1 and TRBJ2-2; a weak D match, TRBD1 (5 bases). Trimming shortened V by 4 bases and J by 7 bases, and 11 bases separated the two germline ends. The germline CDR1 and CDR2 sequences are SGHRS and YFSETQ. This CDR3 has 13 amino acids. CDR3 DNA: TGCGCCAGCAGCCCCAGGGAAGGCGGGGAGCTGTTTTTT. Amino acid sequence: CASSPREGGELFF.

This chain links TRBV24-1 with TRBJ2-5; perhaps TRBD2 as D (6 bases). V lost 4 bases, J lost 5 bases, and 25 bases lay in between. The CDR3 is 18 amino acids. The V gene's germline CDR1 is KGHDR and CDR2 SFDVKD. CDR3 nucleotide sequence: TGTGCCACCAGTGAAGGGACTGTTGGTTGGGGCCTTAGGGAGACCCAGTACTTC. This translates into CATSEGTVGWGLRETQYF.

The CDR3 DNA sequence: TGTGCCAGCAGCTTAGCGCGGGCGGGAGGATACAATGAGCAGTTCTTC. Its protein is CASSLARAGGYNEQFF. The rearrangement links TRBV7-9 to TRBJ2-1; 8 bases map to TRBD2. Germline CDR1 SEHNR, CDR2 FQNEAQ (reference sequence). This CDR3 has 16 amino acids. After removal of 0 bases from V and 4 bases from J, the junction contained 5 bases not matched to a gene.

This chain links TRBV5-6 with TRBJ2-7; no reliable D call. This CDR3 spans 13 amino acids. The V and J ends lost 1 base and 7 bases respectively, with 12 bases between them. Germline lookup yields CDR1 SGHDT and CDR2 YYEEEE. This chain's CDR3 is CASSLWLSWEQYF. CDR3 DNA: TGTGCCAGCAGCTTGTGGCTTTCCTGGGAGCAGTACTTC.

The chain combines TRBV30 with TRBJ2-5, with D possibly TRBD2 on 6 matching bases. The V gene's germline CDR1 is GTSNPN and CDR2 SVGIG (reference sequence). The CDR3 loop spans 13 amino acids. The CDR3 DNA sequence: TGTGCTCAAGTGGTTAGCGGACAAGAGACCCAGTACTTC. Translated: CAQVVSGQETQYF.

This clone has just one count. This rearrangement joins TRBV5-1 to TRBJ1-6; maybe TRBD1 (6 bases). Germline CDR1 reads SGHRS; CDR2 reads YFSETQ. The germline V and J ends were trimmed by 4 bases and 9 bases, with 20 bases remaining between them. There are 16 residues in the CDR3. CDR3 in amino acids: CASSVTGFSSTSPLHF. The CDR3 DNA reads TGCGCCAGCAGCGTAACAGGGTTTTCGTCGACTTCACCCCTCCACTTT.

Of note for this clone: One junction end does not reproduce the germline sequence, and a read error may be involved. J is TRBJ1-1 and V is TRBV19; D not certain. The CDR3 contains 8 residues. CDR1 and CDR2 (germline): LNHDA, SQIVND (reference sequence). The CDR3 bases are TGTGCCAGTACTGACGCTTTCTTT. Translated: CASTDAFF.

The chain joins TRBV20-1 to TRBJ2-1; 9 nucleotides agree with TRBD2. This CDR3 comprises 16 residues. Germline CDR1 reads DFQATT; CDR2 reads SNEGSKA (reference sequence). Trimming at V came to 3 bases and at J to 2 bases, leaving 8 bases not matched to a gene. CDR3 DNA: TGCAGTGCTAGTGGAACCTTAGCGGGAGCCTACAATGAGCAGTTCTTC. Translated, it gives CSASGTLAGAYNEQFF.

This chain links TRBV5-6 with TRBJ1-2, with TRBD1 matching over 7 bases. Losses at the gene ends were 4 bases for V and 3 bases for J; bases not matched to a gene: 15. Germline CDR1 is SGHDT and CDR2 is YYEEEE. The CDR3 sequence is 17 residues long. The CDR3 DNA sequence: TGTGCCAGCAGCCCCACTGTTAGACAGGGTCTGGACTATGGCTACACCTTC. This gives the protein CASSPTVRQGLDYGYTF.